The table lists the clone carrying this T cell receptor (beta chain) with a few counts. Its antigen remains unidentified. The assay was immunoSEQ multiplex PCR, and TCRdb's table has in-frame clones only and misses some. The sample records some 200,000 clones, approximately 91% being singletons. These data originate in a study of T cell responses to AZD1222 COVID-19 vaccine. Study-wide results and limits: There were repertoire samples only from the period after the peak T cell response. Spike-specific TCR depth and breadth grew after two AZD1222 doses.

Germline V gives CDR1 SQVTM, CDR2 ANQGSEA. V was trimmed by 0 bases and J by 3 bases, leaving 16 bases between them. This CDR3 region has 16 residues. This sequence was found in an adult who received the AZD1222 COVID-19 vaccine. The chain is built from TRBV29-1 and TRBJ2-3, with a possible D match to TRBD2 (5 bases). Sequenced material: peripheral blood, taken 28 days after the second AZD1222 dose. The CDR3 loop reads CSVEDLAGRGTDTQYF. In nucleotides, the CDR3 is TGCAGCGTTGAAGATCTGGCGGGCCGTGGGACAGATACGCAGTATTTT.